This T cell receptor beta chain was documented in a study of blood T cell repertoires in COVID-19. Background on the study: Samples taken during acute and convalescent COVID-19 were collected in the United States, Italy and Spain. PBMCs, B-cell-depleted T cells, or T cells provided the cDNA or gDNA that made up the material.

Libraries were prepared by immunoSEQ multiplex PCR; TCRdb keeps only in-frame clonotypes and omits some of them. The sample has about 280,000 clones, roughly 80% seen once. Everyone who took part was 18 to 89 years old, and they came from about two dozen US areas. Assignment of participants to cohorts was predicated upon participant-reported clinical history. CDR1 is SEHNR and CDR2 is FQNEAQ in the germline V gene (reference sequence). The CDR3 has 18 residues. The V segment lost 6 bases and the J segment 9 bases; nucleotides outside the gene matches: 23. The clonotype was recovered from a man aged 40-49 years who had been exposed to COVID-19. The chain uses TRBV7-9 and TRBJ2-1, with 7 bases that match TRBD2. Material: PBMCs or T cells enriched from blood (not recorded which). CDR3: CASRIRVDGRSFPGEQFF. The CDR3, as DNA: TGTGCCAGCAGGATTAGGGTTGACGGGAGGTCCTTCCCGGGTGAGCAGTTCTTC. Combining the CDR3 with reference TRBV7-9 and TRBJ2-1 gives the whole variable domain DTGVSQNPRHKITKRGQNVTFRCDPISEHNRLYWYRQTLGQGPEFLTYFQNEAQLEKSRLLSDRFSAERPKGSFSTLEIQRTEQGDSAMYLCASRIRVDGRSFPGEQFFGPGTRLTVL.